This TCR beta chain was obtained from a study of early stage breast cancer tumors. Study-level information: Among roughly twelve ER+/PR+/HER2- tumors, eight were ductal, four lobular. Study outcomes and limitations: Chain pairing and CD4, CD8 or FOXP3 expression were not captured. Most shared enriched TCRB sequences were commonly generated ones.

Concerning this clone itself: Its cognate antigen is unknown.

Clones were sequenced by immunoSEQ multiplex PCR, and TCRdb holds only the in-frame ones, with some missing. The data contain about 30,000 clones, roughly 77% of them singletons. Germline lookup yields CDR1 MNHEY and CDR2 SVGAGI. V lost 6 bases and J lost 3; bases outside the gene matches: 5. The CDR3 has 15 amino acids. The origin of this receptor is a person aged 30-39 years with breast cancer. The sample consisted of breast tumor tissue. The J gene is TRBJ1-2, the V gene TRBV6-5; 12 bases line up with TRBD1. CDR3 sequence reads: CASRRRDRGHYGYTF. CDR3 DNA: TGTGCCAGCAGGAGACGGGACAGGGGGCACTATGGCTACACCTTC.